This T cell receptor beta chain was found in a study of identifying expanded T cells in peripheral blood. As for this clone: The antigen remains unidentified.

The CDR3 contains 18 residues. CDR1 and CDR2 (germline): MNHNS, SASEGT. V was clipped by 0 bases and J by 4 bases; unmatched bases: 14. No infections or other immune events were documented during collection. Study-wide results and limits: Over about two and four weeks, about 17 and 20 clones changed, versus around 1.2 between replicates. Approximately two-week clone count variance significantly increased as total template count grew.

Clones were sequenced by immunoSEQ multiplex PCR, and TCRdb holds only the in-frame ones, with some missing. The sample has roughly 96,000 clones, around 90% seen once. This TCR derives from a person between 18 and 75 years old in good health. Source material: blood. The chain employs TRBV6-1 and TRBJ1-1, with 7 bases lining up with TRBD1. CDR3 sequence (DNA): TGTGCCAGCAGTGAAGCGGGCTACCTCACAGGGGCTGTCACTGAAGCTTTCTTT. The encoded protein is CASSEAGYLTGAVTEAFF.